A single TCR beta chain is shown here with its context. Assay: immunoSEQ multiplex PCR; the TCRdb copy retains only in-frame clones and omits some. The sample has about 130,000 clones, 86% seen once. The V gene's germline CDR1 is LNHDA and CDR2 SQIVND (reference sequence). J gave up 5 bases and V 4 bases, and 6 bases lay outside the gene matches. The CDR3 is made up of 14 amino acids. These data come from a study of blood T cell repertoires in COVID-19. About the study: Sources were T cells, B-cell-depleted T cells, or PBMCs; the material itself was cDNA or gDNA.

The rearrangement joins TRBV19 to TRBJ1-1; 8 bases agree with TRBD1. The specimen was peripheral blood. This sequence originates from a human donor in a cohort sampled during active COVID-19. CDR3 region: CASSRGQGLTEAFF. CDR3 bases: TGTGCCAGTAGTAGAGGACAGGGATTAACTGAAGCTTTCTTT.